This TCR beta chain came from a study of blood T cell repertoires in COVID-19. In the study overall: Samples representing acute and convalescent COVID-19 were sourced from the United States, Italy and Spain.

The authors' processing: Amplified reference gene primers provided the basis for estimating nucleated cell counts. Repertoires were generated with immunoSEQ multiplex PCR, while TCRdb's copy carries only in-frame clones and drops some. D and trimming come from the DNA, and the V and J calls and clone size come from that table. The profile shows 120,000 to 150,000 clones, around 80% of them singletons. V gave up 1 base and J gave up 5 bases, with 5 bases separating them. CDR3 length: 13 amino acids. CDR1 LGHNA and CDR2 YSLEER come from the germline V gene. Sequencing input: peripheral blood. The chain joins TRBV4-3 to TRBJ2-2; no clear D gene. This clonotype was obtained from a man in his fifties or sixties with acute or convalescent COVID-19. The chain's CDR3 is CASSQVLTGELFF. CDR3 nucleotides: TGCGCCAGCAGCCAAGTCCTGACCGGGGAGCTGTTTTTT.